The rows below give T cell receptor beta chains drawn from one sample of a study of blood T cell repertoires in COVID-19. Clones were read by immunoSEQ multiplex PCR, and TCRdb kept only the in-frame ones, dropping some. The table lists more than 150,000 clones, 70% to 80% of them singletons. Sequencing was performed on PBMCs or T cells enriched from blood (not recorded which). These receptors came from a woman in her 50s who had recovered from COVID-19. Both conserved end residues are part of each CDR3. D genes are given only for firm matches. Expanded clones are given a class, and other clones once, few, many or no size at all.

abundance: once; j_gene: TRBJ2-1; d_gene: .; v_gene: TRBV6-2/TRBV6-3; len: 11; CDR3aa: CASSPLIEQFF; CDR3nt: TGTGCCAGCAGTCCCCTTATAGAGCAGTTCTTC
abundance: few; j_gene: TRBJ1-4; d_gene: .; v_gene: TRBV3-1/TRBV3-2; len: 14; CDR3aa: CASSQGGIDEKLFF; CDR3nt: TGTGCCAGCAGCCAAGGGGGCATCGATGAAAAACTGTTTTTT
abundance: .; j_gene: TRBJ1-2; d_gene: .; v_gene: TRBV19; len: 16; CDR3aa: CASSINGRGGNYGYTF; CDR3nt: TGTGCCAGTAGTATTAACGGCCGAGGGGGAAACTATGGCTACACCTTC
abundance: .; j_gene: TRBJ2-3; d_gene: TRBD2; v_gene: TRBV7-8; len: 21; CDR3aa: CASSLAKMFGTIPSSTDTQYF; CDR3nt: TGTGCCAGCAGCTTAGCGAAAATGTTCGGGACTATACCATCTAGCACAGATACGCAGTATTTT
abundance: .; j_gene: TRBJ2-7; d_gene: TRBD1; v_gene: TRBV11-2; len: 15; CDR3aa: CASSLVRAGGQGENF; CDR3nt: TGTGCCAGCAGCTTAGTGAGGGCAGGGGGCCAGGGGGAGAACTTC
abundance: .; j_gene: TRBJ2-7; d_gene: TRBD2; v_gene: TRBV28; len: 16; CDR3aa: CASTPPGASGSYEQYF; CDR3nt: TGTGCCAGCACCCCCCCCGGGGCTAGCGGGTCCTACGAGCAGTACTTC
abundance: .; j_gene: TRBJ1-2; d_gene: .; v_gene: TRBV27; len: 15; CDR3aa: CASGGRVADTYGYTF; CDR3nt: TGTGCCAGCGGCGGGAGAGTTGCCGACACCTATGGCTACACCTTC
abundance: once; j_gene: TRBJ2-5; d_gene: .; v_gene: TRBV5-1; len: 15; CDR3aa: CASSRSSASGETQYF; CDR3nt: TGCGCCAGCAGCCGTAGTAGCGCCAGCGGCGAGACCCAGTACTTC
abundance: .; j_gene: TRBJ2-7; d_gene: TRBD1; v_gene: TRBV5-1; len: 14; CDR3aa: CASSHGQGNYEQYF; CDR3nt: TGCGCCAGCAGCCACGGACAGGGAAACTACGAGCAGTACTTC
abundance: .; j_gene: TRBJ1-1; d_gene: .; v_gene: TRBV18; len: 14; CDR3aa: CASSQALSDTEAFF; CDR3nt: TGTGCCAGCTCACAGGCGTTAAGCGACACTGAAGCTTTCTTT
abundance: .; j_gene: TRBJ2-3; d_gene: TRBD1; v_gene: TRBV30; len: 13; CDR3aa: CAWRRQGTDTQYF; CDR3nt: TGTGCCTGGAGAAGACAGGGGACAGATACGCAGTATTTT
abundance: .; j_gene: TRBJ2-7; d_gene: TRBD1; v_gene: TRBV7-2; len: 14; CDR3aa: CASSLAGGDYEQYF; CDR3nt: TGTGCCAGCAGCTTAGCAGGGGGCGACTACGAGCAGTACTTC
abundance: .; j_gene: TRBJ1-3; d_gene: TRBD1; v_gene: TRBV19; len: 14; CDR3aa: CASSAGQAGNTIYF; CDR3nt: TGTGCCAGTAGTGCGGGACAGGCTGGAAACACCATATATTTT
abundance: .; j_gene: TRBJ2-1; d_gene: TRBD2; v_gene: TRBV5-4; len: 15; CDR3aa: CASSSGLAGYNEQFF; CDR3nt: TGTGCCAGCAGCTCGGGACTAGCGGGGTACAATGAGCAGTTCTTC
abundance: .; j_gene: TRBJ1-5; d_gene: .; v_gene: TRBV7-2; len: 16; CDR3aa: CASSFSDDRLRQPQHF; CDR3nt: TGTGCCAGCAGCTTTTCCGACGACAGGTTGAGACAGCCCCAGCATTTT
abundance: .; j_gene: TRBJ1-2; d_gene: TRBD1; v_gene: TRBV11-2; len: 16; CDR3aa: CASSNLGGQGGDGYTF; CDR3nt: TGTGCCAGCAGCAACCTAGGGGGACAGGGAGGGGATGGCTACACCTTC
abundance: .; j_gene: TRBJ2-1; d_gene: TRBD2; v_gene: TRBV27; len: 15; CDR3aa: CASSLRLAGSGEQFF; CDR3nt: TGTGCCAGCAGTCTACGACTAGCCGGAAGCGGGGAGCAGTTCTTC
abundance: .; j_gene: TRBJ2-2; d_gene: .; v_gene: TRBV15; len: 15; CDR3aa: CATSKNRGGTGELFF; CDR3nt: TGTGCCACCAGTAAGAACAGGGGGGGCACCGGGGAGCTGTTTTTT
abundance: .; j_gene: TRBJ1-6; d_gene: TRBD1; v_gene: TRBV7-9; len: 15; CDR3aa: CASSRTGPFGSPLHF; CDR3nt: TGTGCCAGCAGCCGGACAGGGCCTTTCGGTTCACCCCTCCACTTT
abundance: few; j_gene: TRBJ2-2; d_gene: .; v_gene: TRBV12-5; len: 15; CDR3aa: CASGLVQGGAGELFF; CDR3nt: TGTGCTAGTGGTTTGGTCCAGGGGGGCGCCGGGGAGCTGTTTTTT
abundance: .; j_gene: TRBJ2-3; d_gene: TRBD1; v_gene: TRBV28; len: 14; CDR3aa: CASSSGGITDTQYF; CDR3nt: TGTGCCAGCAGTTCAGGGGGTATCACAGATACGCAGTATTTT
abundance: .; j_gene: TRBJ1-2; d_gene: .; v_gene: TRBV5-1; len: 14; CDR3aa: CASSLAPGGGGYTF; CDR3nt: TGCGCCAGCAGCTTGGCGCCAGGAGGTGGAGGCTACACCTTC